One sample yielded the 13 T cell receptor beta chains listed below, sequenced in a study of blood T cell repertoires in COVID-19. Libraries were prepared by immunoSEQ multiplex PCR; TCRdb keeps only in-frame clonotypes and omits some of them. The sample has roughly 200,000 clones; around nine tenths are singletons. Sequencing used peripheral blood. These receptors all come from a man aged 18-30 years with active or convalescent COVID-19.

The gene calls are TRBV28 and TRBJ2-1, with 9 bases that match TRBD2. Germline V CDR1 and CDR2: MDHEN, SYDVKM. V was pared by 1 base and J by 5 bases, with 6 bases of the junction left unmatched. CDR3 length equals 16 residues. The CDR3 bases are TGTGCCAGCAGTTTATTAGTAGCGGGAGACCACAATGAGCAGTTCTTC. Translating gives CASSLLVAGDHNEQFF.

This sequence joins TRBV18 and TRBJ1-4; D perhaps matches TRBD1 (5 bases). This CDR3 contains 15 residues. The V end was cut by 0 bases, the J end by 7 bases, with 12 bases between. In germline, CDR1 is KGHSH, CDR2 LQKENI. CDR3 sequence (DNA): TGTGCCAGCTCACCACCGGGGTCCCAGGGTGAAAAACTGTTTTTT. Protein product: CASSPPGSQGEKLFF.

The J gene is TRBJ2-1, the V gene TRBV4-2, with TRBD2 matching over 7 bases. V lost 1 base, J lost 0 bases, and 3 bases stayed unmatched. Germline V gene sequence: CDR1 LGHNA, CDR2 YNFKEQ. CDR3 length: 16 amino acids. The DNA of the CDR3 is TGTGCCAGCAGCCAAGTCACTAGCGCCTCCTACAATGAGCAGTTCTTC. This encodes CASSQVTSASYNEQFF.

A few counts support this clone. The rearrangement uses TRBV24-1 and TRBJ1-2, with D perhaps matching TRBD1 (6 bases). The V and J ends lost 7 bases and 8 bases respectively, with 19 bases between them. This CDR3 has 14 residues. Germline V gene sequence: CDR1 KGHDR, CDR2 SFDVKD. CDR3 coding DNA: TGTGCCACCAGCCGGGACACAGCCGAGGCGGGCTACACCTTC. Protein product: CATSRDTAEAGYTF.

V and J are TRBV28 and TRBJ1-5, with D tentatively TRBD1 (6 bases). The CDR3 runs 17 residues. V lost 7 bases and J 4 bases, leaving 23 bases between the germline ends. The germline CDR1 and CDR2 sequences are MDHEN and SYDVKM. CDR3 amino acids: CASISSGVPRTNQPQHF. Written as DNA, the CDR3 is TGTGCCAGCATCTCTTCAGGGGTTCCCAGGACAAATCAGCCCCAGCATTTT.

The V and J genes are TRBV11-2 and TRBJ2-7; D unresolved. The CDR3 has 13 amino acids. Germline assignment: CDR1 SGHAT and CDR2 FQNNGV. The V end was cut by 3 bases, the J end by 5 bases, with 11 bases between. The CDR3 here is CASSFAAAHEQYF. DNA of the CDR3: TGTGCCAGCAGCTTCGCCGCGGCTCACGAGCAGTACTTC.

The rearrangement uses TRBV5-6 and TRBJ2-7, with D possibly being TRBD1 (6 bases). Per the germline V gene, CDR1 is SGHDT and CDR2 is YYEEEE. Trimming shortened V by 3 bases and J by 1 base, and 11 bases separated the two germline ends. This CDR3 is 14 amino acids long. The CDR3 sequence: CASSWLGQSYEQYF. CDR3 DNA sequence: TGTGCCAGCAGCTGGCTAGGACAGTCCTACGAGCAGTACTTC.

CDR3 DNA sequence: TGTGCCAGCAGCTATCGCGACCGACTAAACACTGAAGCTTTCTTT. Protein: CASSYRDRLNTEAFF. This chain links TRBV5-6 with TRBJ1-1, with D unresolved. Germline CDR1 is SGHDT and CDR2 is YYEEEE. The V end was cut by 3 bases, the J end by 2 bases, with 14 bases between. The CDR3 covers 15 residues.

The CDR3 sequence: CASSVAGGTGEKLFF. CDR3 nucleotides: TGTGCCAGCAGCGTAGCGGGGGGTACCGGTGAAAAACTGTTTTTT. The chain has TRBV9 and TRBJ1-4; TRBD1 is a possible D gene (5 bases). The germline V and J ends were trimmed by 0 bases and 7 bases, with 13 bases remaining between them. The CDR3 is 15 amino acids. CDR1 SGDLS and CDR2 YYNGEE come from the germline V gene.

This chain uses TRBV28 with TRBJ2-3; 11 bases match TRBD2. J gave up 4 bases and V 5 bases, and 11 bases lay outside the gene matches. The CDR3 runs to 17 residues. Germline V gene sequence: CDR1 MDHEN, CDR2 SYDVKM. The CDR3 nucleotides read TGTGCCAGCAGTGCCATCATACTAGCGGGAGTGCCAGATACGCAGTATTTT. Protein product: CASSAIILAGVPDTQYF.

This clone was recorded once. V gene TRBV2 combines with J gene TRBJ2-4; TRBD2 matches 7 bases. The CDR3 spans 12 residues. Trimming cost V 3 bases and J 8 bases; bases outside gene matches: 1. CDR1 and CDR2 from the germline V gene are SNHLY and FYNNEI. The CDR3 DNA is TGTGCCAGCAGTGAGGGAGGGGACATTCAGTACTTC. Translation: CASSEGGDIQYF. Looking up the rest from reference TRBV2 and TRBJ2-4 gives the full variable domain: EPEVTQTPSHQVTQMGQEVILRCVPISNHLYFYWYRQILGQKVEFLVSFYNNEISEKSEIFDDQFSVERPDGSNFTLKIRSTKLEDSAMYFCASSEGGDIQYFGAGTRLSVL.

This chain joins TRBV4-1 and TRBJ1-2; D remains ambiguous. The CDR3 runs 16 residues. V was shortened by 0 bases and J by 2 bases, with 13 bases between the two germline ends. Germline V lookup: CDR1 MGHRA, CDR2 YSYEKL. This CDR3 reads CASSQDLSGSNYGYTF. In nucleotides, the CDR3 is TGCGCCAGCAGCCAAGATCTTTCAGGCTCGAACTATGGCTACACCTTC.

The rearrangement uses TRBV18 and TRBJ2-3; TRBD1 matches at 9 bases. CDR3 length equals 17 residues. After removal of 0 bases from V and 1 base from J, the junction contained 5 bases not matched to a gene. Germline V gene data show CDR1 as KGHSH and CDR2 as LQKENI. CDR3 amino acids: CASSPPRTGARTDTQYF. CDR3 sequence (DNA): TGTGCCAGCTCACCACCGAGGACAGGGGCCCGCACAGATACGCAGTATTTT. Together with reference TRBV18 and TRBJ2-3, the CDR3 gives the full variable domain: NAGVMQNPRHLVRRRGQEARLRCSPMKGHSHVYWYRQLPEEGLKFMVYLQKENIIDESGMPKERFSAEFPKEGPSILRIQQVVRGDSAAYFCASSPPRTGARTDTQYFGPGTRLTVL.